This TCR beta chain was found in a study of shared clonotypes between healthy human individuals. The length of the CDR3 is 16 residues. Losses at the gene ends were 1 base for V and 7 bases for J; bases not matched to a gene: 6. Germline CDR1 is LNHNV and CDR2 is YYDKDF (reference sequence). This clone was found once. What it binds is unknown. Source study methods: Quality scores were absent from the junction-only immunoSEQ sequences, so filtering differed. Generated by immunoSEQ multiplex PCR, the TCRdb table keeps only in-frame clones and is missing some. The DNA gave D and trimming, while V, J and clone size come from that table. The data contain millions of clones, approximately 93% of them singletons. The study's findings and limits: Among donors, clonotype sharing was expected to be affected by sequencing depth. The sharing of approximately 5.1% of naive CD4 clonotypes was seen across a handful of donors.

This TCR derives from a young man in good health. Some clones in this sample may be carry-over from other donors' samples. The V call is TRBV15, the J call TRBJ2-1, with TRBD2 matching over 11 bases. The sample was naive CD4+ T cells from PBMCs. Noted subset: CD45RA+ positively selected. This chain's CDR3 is CATSRGPGLAVNEQFF. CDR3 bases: TGTGCCACCAGCAGAGGACCGGGACTAGCGGTTAATGAGCAGTTCTTC.